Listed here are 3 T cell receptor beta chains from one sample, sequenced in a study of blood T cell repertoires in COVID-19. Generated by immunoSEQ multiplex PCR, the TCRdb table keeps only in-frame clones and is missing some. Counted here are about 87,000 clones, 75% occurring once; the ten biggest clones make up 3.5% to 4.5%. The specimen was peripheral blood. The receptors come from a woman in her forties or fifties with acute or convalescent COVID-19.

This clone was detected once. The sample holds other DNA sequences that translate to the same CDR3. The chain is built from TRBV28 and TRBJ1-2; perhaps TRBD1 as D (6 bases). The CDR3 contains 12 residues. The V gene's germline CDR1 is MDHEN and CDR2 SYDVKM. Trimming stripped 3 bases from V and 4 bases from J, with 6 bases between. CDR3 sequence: CASSLTGYGYTF. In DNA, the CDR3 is TGTGCCAGCAGTTTGACAGGCTATGGCTACACCTTC.

The CDR3 DNA is TGTGCCAGCAGTTTAGAGGTTTACACCGGGGAGCTGTTTTTT. Translating it yields CASSLEVYTGELFF. The V gene is TRBV28, the J gene TRBJ2-2; D call uncertain. Germline CDR1 and CDR2: MDHEN and SYDVKM. The CDR3 runs to 14 residues. Trimming left V 2 bases short and J 3 bases short, with 7 bases between. The full variable domain, in which reference TRBV28 and TRBJ2-2 provide the parts outside the CDR3, is DVKVTQSSRYLVKRTGEKVFLECVQDMDHENMFWYRQDPGLGLRLIYFSYDVKMKEKGDIPEGYSVSREKKERFSLILESASTNQTSMYLCASSLEVYTGELFFGEGSRLTVL.

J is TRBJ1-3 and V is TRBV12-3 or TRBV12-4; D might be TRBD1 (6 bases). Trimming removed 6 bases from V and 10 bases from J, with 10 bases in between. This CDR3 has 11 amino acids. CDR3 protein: CASSRRGTIYF. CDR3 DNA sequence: TGTGCCAGCAGCCGCAGGGGAACCATATATTTT.